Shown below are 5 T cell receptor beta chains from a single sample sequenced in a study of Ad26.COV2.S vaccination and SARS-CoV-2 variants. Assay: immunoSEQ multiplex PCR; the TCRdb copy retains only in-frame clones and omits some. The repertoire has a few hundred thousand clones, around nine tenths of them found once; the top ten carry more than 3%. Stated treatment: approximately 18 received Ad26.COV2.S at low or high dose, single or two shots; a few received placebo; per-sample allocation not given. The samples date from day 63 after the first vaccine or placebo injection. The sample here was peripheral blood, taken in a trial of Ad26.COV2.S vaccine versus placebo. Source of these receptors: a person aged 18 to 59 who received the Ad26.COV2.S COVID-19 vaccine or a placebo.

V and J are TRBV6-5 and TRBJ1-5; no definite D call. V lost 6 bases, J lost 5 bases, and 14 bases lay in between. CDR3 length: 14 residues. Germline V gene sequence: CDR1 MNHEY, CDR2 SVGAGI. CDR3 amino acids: CASRPTSGYQPQHF. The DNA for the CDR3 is TGTGCCAGCAGACCGACAAGCGGCTATCAGCCCCAGCATTTT.

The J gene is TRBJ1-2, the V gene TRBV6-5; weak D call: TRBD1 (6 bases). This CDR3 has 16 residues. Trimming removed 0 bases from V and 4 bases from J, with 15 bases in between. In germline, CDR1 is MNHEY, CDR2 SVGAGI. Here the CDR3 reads CASSYSTGRGGYGYTF. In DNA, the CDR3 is TGTGCCAGCAGTTACTCAACAGGGAGGGGTGGCTATGGCTACACCTTC.

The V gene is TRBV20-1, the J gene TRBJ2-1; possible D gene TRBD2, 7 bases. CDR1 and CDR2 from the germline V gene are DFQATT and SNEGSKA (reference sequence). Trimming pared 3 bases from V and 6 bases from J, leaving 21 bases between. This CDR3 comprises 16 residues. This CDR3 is CSASLYRGPGGNEQFF. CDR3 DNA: TGCAGTGCTAGTCTTTATCGGGGGCCGGGAGGCAATGAGCAGTTCTTC.

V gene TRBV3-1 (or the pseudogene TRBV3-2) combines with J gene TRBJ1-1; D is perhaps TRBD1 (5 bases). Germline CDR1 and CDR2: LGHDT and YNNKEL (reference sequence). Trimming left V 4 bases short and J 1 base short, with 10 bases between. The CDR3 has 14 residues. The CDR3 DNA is TGTGCCAGCAGCCGAGCAGACAGGAACACTGAAGCTTTCTTT. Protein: CASSRADRNTEAFF.

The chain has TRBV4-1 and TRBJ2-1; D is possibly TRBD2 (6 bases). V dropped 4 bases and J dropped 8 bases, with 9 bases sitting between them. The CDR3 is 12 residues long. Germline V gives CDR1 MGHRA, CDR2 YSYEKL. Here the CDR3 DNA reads TGCGCCAGCAGCCGGAAGCGGGATGAGCAGTTCTTC. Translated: CASSRKRDEQFF.